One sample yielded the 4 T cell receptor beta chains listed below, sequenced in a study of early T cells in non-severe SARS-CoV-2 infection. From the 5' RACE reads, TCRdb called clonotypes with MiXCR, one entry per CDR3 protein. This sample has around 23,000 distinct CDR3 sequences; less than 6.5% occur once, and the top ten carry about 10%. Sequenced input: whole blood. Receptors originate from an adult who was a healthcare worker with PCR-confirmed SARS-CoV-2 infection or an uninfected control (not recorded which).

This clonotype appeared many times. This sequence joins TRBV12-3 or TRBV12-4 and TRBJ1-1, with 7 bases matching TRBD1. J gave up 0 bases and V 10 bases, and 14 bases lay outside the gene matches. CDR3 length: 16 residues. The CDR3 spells CATHRTGDKVNTEAFF. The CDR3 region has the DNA TGTGCCACTCACCGCACAGGGGACAAAGTGAACACTGAAGCTTTCTTT.

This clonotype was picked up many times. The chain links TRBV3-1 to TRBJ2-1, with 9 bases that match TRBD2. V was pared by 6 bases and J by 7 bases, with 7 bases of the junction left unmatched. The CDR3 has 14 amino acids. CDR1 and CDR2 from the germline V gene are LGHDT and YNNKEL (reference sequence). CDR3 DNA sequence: TGTGCCAGCAGTGCTAGCGGGACGCCTAATGAGCAGTTCTTC. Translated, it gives CASSASGTPNEQFF.

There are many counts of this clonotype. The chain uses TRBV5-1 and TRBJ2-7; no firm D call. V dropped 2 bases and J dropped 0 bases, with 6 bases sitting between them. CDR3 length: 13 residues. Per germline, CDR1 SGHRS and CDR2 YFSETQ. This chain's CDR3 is CASSLHDSYEQYF. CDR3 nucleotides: TGCGCCAGCAGCTTACACGACTCCTACGAGCAGTACTTC.

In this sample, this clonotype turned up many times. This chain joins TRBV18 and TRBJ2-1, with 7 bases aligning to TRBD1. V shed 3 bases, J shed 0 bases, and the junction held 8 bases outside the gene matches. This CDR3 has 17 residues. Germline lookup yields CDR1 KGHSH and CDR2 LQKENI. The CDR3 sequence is CASSPSTGVSSYNEQFF. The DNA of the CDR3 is TGTGCCAGCTCACCCTCCACAGGGGTCTCCTCCTACAATGAGCAGTTCTTC.